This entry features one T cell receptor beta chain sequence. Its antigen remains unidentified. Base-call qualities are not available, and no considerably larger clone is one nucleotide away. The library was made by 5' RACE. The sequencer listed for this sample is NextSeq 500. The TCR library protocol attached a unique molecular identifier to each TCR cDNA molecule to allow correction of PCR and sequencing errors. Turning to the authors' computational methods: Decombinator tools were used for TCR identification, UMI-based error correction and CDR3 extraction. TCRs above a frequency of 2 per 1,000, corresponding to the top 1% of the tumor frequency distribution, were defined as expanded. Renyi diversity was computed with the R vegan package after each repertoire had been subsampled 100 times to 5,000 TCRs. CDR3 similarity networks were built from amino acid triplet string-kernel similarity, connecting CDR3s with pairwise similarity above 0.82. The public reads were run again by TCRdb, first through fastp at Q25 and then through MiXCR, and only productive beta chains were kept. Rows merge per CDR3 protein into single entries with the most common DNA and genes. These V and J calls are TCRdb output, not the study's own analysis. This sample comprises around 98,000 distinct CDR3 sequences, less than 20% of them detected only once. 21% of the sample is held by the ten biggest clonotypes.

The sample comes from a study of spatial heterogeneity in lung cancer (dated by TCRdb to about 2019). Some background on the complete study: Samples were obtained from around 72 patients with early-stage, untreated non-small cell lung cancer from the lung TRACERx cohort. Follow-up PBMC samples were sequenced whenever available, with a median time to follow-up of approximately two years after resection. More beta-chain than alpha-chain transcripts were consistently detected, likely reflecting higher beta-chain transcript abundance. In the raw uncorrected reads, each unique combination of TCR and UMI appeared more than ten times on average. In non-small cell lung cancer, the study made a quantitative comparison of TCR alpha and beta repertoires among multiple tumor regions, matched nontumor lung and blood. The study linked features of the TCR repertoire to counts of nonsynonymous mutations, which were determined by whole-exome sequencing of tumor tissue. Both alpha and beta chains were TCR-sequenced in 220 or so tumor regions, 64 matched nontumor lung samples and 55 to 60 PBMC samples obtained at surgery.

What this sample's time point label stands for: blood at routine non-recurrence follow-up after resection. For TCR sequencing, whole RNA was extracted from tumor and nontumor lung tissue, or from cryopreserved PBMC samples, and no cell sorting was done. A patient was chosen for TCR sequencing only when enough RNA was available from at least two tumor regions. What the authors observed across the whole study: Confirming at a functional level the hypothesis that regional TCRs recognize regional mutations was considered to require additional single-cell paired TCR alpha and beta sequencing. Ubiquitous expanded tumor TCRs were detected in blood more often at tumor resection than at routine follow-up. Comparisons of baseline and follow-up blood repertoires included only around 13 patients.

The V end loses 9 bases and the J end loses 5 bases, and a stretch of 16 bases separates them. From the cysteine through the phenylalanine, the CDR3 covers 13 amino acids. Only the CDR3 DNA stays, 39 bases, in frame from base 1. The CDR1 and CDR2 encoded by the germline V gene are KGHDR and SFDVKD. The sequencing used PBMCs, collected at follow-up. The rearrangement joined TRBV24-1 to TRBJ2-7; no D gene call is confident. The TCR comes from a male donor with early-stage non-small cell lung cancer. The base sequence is TGTGCCACCTCCGCCCCTCCCTCAGACGAGCAGTACTTC. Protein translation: CATSAPPSDEQYF.